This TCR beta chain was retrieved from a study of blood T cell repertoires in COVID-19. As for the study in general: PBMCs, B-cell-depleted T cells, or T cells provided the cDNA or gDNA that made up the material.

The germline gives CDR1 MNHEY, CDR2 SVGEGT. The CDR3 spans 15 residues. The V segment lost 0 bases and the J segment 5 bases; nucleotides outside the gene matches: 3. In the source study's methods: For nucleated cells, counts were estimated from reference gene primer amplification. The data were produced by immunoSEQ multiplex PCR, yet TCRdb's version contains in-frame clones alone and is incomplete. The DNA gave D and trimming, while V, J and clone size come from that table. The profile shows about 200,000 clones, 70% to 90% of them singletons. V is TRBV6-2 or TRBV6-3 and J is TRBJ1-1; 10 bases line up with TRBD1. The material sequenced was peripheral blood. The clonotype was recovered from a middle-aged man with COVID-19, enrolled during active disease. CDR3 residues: CASSYSKDRGTEAFF. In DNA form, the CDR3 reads TGTGCCAGCAGTTACTCGAAGGACAGGGGGACTGAAGCTTTCTTT.